The entry below describes one TCR beta chain. As handled by the study authors: Estimation of nucleated cell counts was performed using reference gene primer amplification. The data were produced by immunoSEQ multiplex PCR, yet TCRdb's version contains in-frame clones alone and is incomplete. The V and J calls and the clone size are those of that table, but D and trimming were determined from the DNA. This sample has tens of thousands of clones; approximately 88% occur once, and the top ten carry approximately 4%. Germline V gene sequence: CDR1 MGHRA, CDR2 YSYEKL. Trimming took 4 bases from V and 2 from J, leaving 11 bases between them. The CDR3 totals 14 residues. The sample is drawn from a study of blood T cell repertoires in COVID-19. Study background: Samples representing acute and convalescent COVID-19 were sourced from the United States, Italy and Spain. T cells, B-cell-depleted T cells, or PBMCs provided the cDNA or gDNA that served as material.

Sequenced material: peripheral blood. The chain carries TRBV4-1 and TRBJ1-2; weak D call: TRBD1 (6 bases). The TCR originated in a human donor in a cohort sampled during active COVID-19. CDR3 coding DNA: TGCGCCAGCAGCCCAGACAGGATAAACTATGGCTACACCTTC. The encoded protein is CASSPDRINYGYTF.